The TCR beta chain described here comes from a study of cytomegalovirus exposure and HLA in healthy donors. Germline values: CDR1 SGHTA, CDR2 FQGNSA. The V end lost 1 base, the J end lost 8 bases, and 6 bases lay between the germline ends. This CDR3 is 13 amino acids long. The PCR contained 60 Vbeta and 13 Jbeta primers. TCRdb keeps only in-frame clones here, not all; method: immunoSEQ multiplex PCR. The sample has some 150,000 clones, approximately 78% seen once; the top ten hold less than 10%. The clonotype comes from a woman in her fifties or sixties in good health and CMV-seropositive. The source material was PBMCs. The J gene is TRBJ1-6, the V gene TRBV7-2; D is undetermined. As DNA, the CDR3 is TGTGCCAGCAGCTTAGGTAGATATTCACCCCTCCACTTT. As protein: CASSLGRYSPLHF.